What follows is one TCR beta chain and its context. This entry comes from a study of blood T cell repertoires in COVID-19. Study summary: T cells, B-cell-depleted T cells, or PBMCs supplied cDNA or gDNA.

This table comes from immunoSEQ multiplex PCR, and its TCRdb copy is limited to in-frame clones, with some not included. The repertoire holds approximately 180,000 clones, approximately 86% seen once, with 4.5% to 6.5% in the top ten. Donors were grouped by their self-reported clinical history. This CDR3 spans 13 amino acids. Germline V gene lookup returns CDR1 MGHRA and CDR2 YSYEKL. V was pared by 2 bases and J by 6 bases, with 10 bases between. This TCR was sampled from a woman in her sixties with acute COVID-19. The chain combines TRBV4-1 with TRBJ1-2; weak D call: TRBD1 (6 bases). The sequenced material came from PBMCs or T cells enriched from blood (not recorded which). In nucleotides, the CDR3 is TGCGCCAGCAGCCAACGGACAGCAAATGGCTACACCTTC. It encodes CASSQRTANGYTF.